This T cell receptor beta chain came from a study of blood T cell repertoires in COVID-19. About the study: COVID-19 samples collected from the United States, Italy and Spain covered acute and convalescent phases. The analysed material was cDNA or gDNA that came from T cells, B-cell-depleted T cells, or PBMCs.

In the study's own analysis: For nucleated cells, counts were estimated from reference gene primer amplification. Measured with immunoSEQ multiplex PCR; TCRdb has only the in-frame clones, and not every one. V, J and clone size are taken as reported in that table, and D and trimming were inferred from the DNA itself. Counted here are 150,000 to 200,000 clones, about 86% occurring once; the ten biggest clones make up 8% to 10%. Per the germline V gene, CDR1 is SGHAT and CDR2 is FQNNGV. This CDR3 has 15 residues. The trim removed 5 bases at V and 2 bases at J, leaving 4 bases unmatched. The sequence was obtained from a man in his 60s with acute or convalescent COVID-19. The sample taken for sequencing was peripheral blood. The J gene is TRBJ2-3, the V gene TRBV11-2, with 10 nucleotides matching TRBD1. The CDR3 DNA reads as TGTGCCAGCAGCCCCGGGACAGGGGACACAGATACGCAGTATTTT. Translating gives CASSPGTGDTDTQYF. Together with reference TRBV11-2 and TRBJ2-3, the CDR3 gives the full variable domain: EAGVAQSPRYKIIEKRQSVAFWCNPISGHATLYWYQQILGQGPKLLIQFQNNGVVDDSQLPKDRFSAERLKGVDSTLKIQPAKLEDSAVYLCASSPGTGDTDTQYFGPGTRLTVL.